This entry lists 24 T cell receptor beta chains sequenced from one sample in a study of shared clonotypes between healthy human individuals. Generated by immunoSEQ multiplex PCR, the TCRdb table keeps only in-frame clones and is missing some. The sample holds 2 million to 2.5 million clones, more than 90% seen once. The material sequenced was naive CD4+ T cells sorted from blood. The subset: CD45RA+ positively selected. Receptors originate from a man between 18 and 35 years old in good health.

As regards this clone: Distinct nucleotide sequences in the sample also encode this CDR3. CDR3 amino acids: CASSLGRGNTEAFF. The CDR3 bases are TGCGCCAGCAGCTTGGGTCGGGGAAACACTGAAGCTTTCTTT. The chain carries TRBV5-1 and TRBJ1-1; D uncertain. Germline V lookup: CDR1 SGHRS, CDR2 YFSETQ. The CDR3 extends over 14 amino acids. The V end lost 0 bases, the J end lost 2 bases, and 8 bases lay between the germline ends.

The chain links TRBV7-9 to TRBJ2-5; D gene unclear. The CDR3 covers 12 residues. V was trimmed by 1 base and J by 5 bases, leaving 5 bases between them. Germline CDR1 and CDR2: SEHNR and FQNEAQ (reference sequence). The CDR3: CASSLVTETQYF. The CDR3 bases are TGTGCCAGCAGCTTAGTAACGGAGACCCAGTACTTC. The full variable domain, with the rest looked up from reference TRBV7-9 and TRBJ2-5, is DTGVSQNPRHKITKRGQNVTFRCDPISEHNRLYWYRQTLGQGPEFLTYFQNEAQLEKSRLLSDRFSAERPKGSFSTLEIQRTEQGDSAMYLCASSLVTETQYFGPGTRLLVL.

This clone appeared once. Since the CDR3 does not end with the conserved phenylalanine or tryptophan, this likely comes from a read error. Because the CDR3's place on the DNA is in doubt, the DNA is left out and the CDR3 is given as listed by TCRdb. The chain joins TRBV23-1 to TRBJ2-4; the D call in the table, TRBD1, was not verified against the DNA. TRBV23-1 counts as an open reading frame of uncertain function. The CDR3 is 14 amino acids in total, end residues counted. The CDR3: CATSRDRGYSTGEI.

The gene calls are TRBV5-1 and TRBJ1-2; a weak D match, TRBD1 (5 bases). This CDR3 has 14 amino acids. Germline V gene lookup returns CDR1 SGHRS and CDR2 YFSETQ. V gave up 3 bases and J gave up 5 bases, with 14 bases separating them. This CDR3 reads CASSSGLEGYGYTF. CDR3 DNA: TGCGCCAGCAGCTCGGGACTCGAGGGGTATGGCTACACCTTC.

V is TRBV15 and J is TRBJ2-1; possible D gene TRBD2, 5 bases. The CDR3 covers 13 residues. V lost 8 bases to trimming and J lost 6 bases, with 14 bases between them. CDR1 is LNHNV and CDR2 is YYDKDF in the germline V gene (reference sequence). CDR3 DNA sequence: TGTGCCACCCGCGCGGGTTCGGGCAATGAGCAGTTCTTC. As protein: CATRAGSGNEQFF.

On this clone itself: Other nucleotide sequences in the sample specify the same CDR3. DNA of the CDR3: TGTGCCAGCAGCTTATCGGGGATCACTGAAGCTTTCTTT. Translation: CASSLSGITEAFF. The chain joins TRBV7-9 to TRBJ1-1, with D hard to call. Germline V gives CDR1 SEHNR, CDR2 FQNEAQ (reference sequence). The germline V and J ends were trimmed by 2 bases and 4 bases, with 8 bases remaining between them. The CDR3 consists of 13 residues.

This chain links TRBV7-2 with TRBJ2-1; D tentatively fits TRBD1 or TRBD2 (5 bases each). The V gene lost 11 bases and the J gene lost 4 bases, with 18 bases spanning the gap. CDR3 length: 14 amino acids. Germline CDR1 reads SGHTA; CDR2 reads FQGNSA. The CDR3 DNA reads TGTGCCTCGGTCGGGGACCCCCTTTACAATGAGCAGTTCTTC. Translation: CASVGDPLYNEQFF.

The chain employs TRBV5-4 and TRBJ1-1; perhaps TRBD1 as D (6 bases). Trimming removed 7 bases at V and 4 bases at J, with 14 bases between. Germline V CDR1 and CDR2: SGHNT, YYREEE (reference sequence). CDR3 length equals 13 residues. The CDR3 region is CASFDWGATEAFF. The DNA for the CDR3 is TGTGCCAGCTTCGATTGGGGGGCCACTGAAGCTTTCTTT.

This rearrangement joins TRBV2 to TRBJ2-1, with a possible D match to TRBD1 (6 bases). The CDR3 consists of 15 residues. Germline V CDR1 and CDR2: SNHLY, FYNNEI. The V end was cut by 6 bases, the J end by 2 bases, with 14 bases between. The CDR3 spells CASSTQGFAYNEQFF. The CDR3 coding sequence is TGTGCCAGCAGCACACAGGGATTTGCCTACAATGAGCAGTTCTTC. The whole variable domain, filled in from reference TRBV2 and TRBJ2-1, reads EPEVTQTPSHQVTQMGQEVILRCVPISNHLYFYWYRQILGQKVEFLVSFYNNEISEKSEIFDDQFSVERPDGSNFTLKIRSTKLEDSAMYFCASSTQGFAYNEQFFGPGTRLTVL.

The rearrangement links TRBV6-1 to TRBJ2-5, with 8 bases lining up with TRBD2. Germline V gene lookup returns CDR1 MNHNS and CDR2 SASEGT. CDR3 length equals 14 residues. V lost 4 bases to trimming and J lost 5 bases; unmatched junction nucleotides: 6. The CDR3 nucleotides are TGTGCCAGCAGTGCGGGGGGGCCCGGGGAGACCCAGTACTTC. Amino acid sequence: CASSAGGPGETQYF.

The rearrangement uses TRBV28 and TRBJ1-2, with D uncertain. The CDR3 runs to 16 residues. Germline V gene sequence: CDR1 MDHEN, CDR2 SYDVKM. V lost 2 bases, J lost 3 bases, and 16 bases lay in between. The CDR3 DNA follows: TGTGCCAGCAGTTTAGGAACGTACTGGGCCGACTATGGCTACACCTTC. Its protein is CASSLGTYWADYGYTF.

The chain is built from TRBV5-4 and TRBJ2-1; D may match TRBD1 or TRBD2 (6 bases each). Germline V gene lookup returns CDR1 SGHNT and CDR2 YYREEE (reference sequence). V gave up 5 bases and J gave up 8 bases, with 17 bases separating them. The CDR3 has 14 amino acids. In nucleotides, the CDR3 is TGTGCCAGCAGTCGGGTGGGGGGCGAGGATGAGCAGTTCTTC. Its translation: CASSRVGGEDEQFF. The full variable domain, rest sourced from reference TRBV5-4 and TRBJ2-1, is ETGVTQSPTHLIKTRGQQVTLRCSSQSGHNTVSWYQQALGQGPQFIFQYYREEENGRGNFPPRFSGLQFPNYSSELNVNALELDDSALYLCASSRVGGEDEQFFGPGTRLTVL.

The V call is TRBV7-9, the J call TRBJ2-5; D not certain. CDR3 length: 13 residues. The V end lost 1 base, the J end lost 5 bases, and 8 bases lay between the germline ends. Germline CDR1 and CDR2: SEHNR and FQNEAQ (reference sequence). The CDR3 sequence is CASSLGPYETQYF. The CDR3 DNA sequence: TGTGCCAGCAGCTTAGGACCGTATGAGACCCAGTACTTC.

V and J are TRBV11-2 and TRBJ2-1, with TRBD2 matching 10 bases. The germline CDR1 and CDR2 sequences are SGHAT and FQNNGV. This CDR3 contains 17 residues. The V gene end was trimmed by 2 bases and the J gene end by 4 bases; junction bases not matched to a gene: 8. The CDR3 bases are TGTGCCAGCAGCTTAAGGGGAGCGGGGGGGCCGTACAATGAGCAGTTCTTC. Amino acid sequence: CASSLRGAGGPYNEQFF. Full variable domain (remainder filled in from reference TRBV11-2 and TRBJ2-1): EAGVAQSPRYKIIEKRQSVAFWCNPISGHATLYWYQQILGQGPKLLIQFQNNGVVDDSQLPKDRFSAERLKGVDSTLKIQPAKLEDSAVYLCASSLRGAGGPYNEQFFGPGTRLTVL.

As for this clone: Other DNA sequences in the sample encode the same CDR3. This chain joins TRBV7-2 and TRBJ1-5; perhaps TRBD1 as D (6 bases). The germline V gene encodes CDR1 SGHTA and CDR2 FQGNSA. The CDR3 is made up of 15 amino acids. V was pared by 5 bases and J by 4 bases, with 15 bases between. The DNA of the CDR3 is TGTGCCAGCAGCCTGGGGGGCGAAGGGAATCAGCCCCAGCATTTT. This sequence encodes CASSLGGEGNQPQHF.

The rearrangement joins TRBV5-6 to TRBJ2-1, with 7 bases that match TRBD2. Losses at the gene ends were 0 bases for V and 7 bases for J; bases not matched to a gene: 10. This CDR3 has 16 amino acids. CDR1 is SGHDT and CDR2 is YYEEEE in the germline V gene. The chain's CDR3 is CASSLVGRAGRNEQFF. As DNA, the CDR3 is TGTGCCAGCAGCTTGGTGGGGAGGGCGGGGAGGAATGAGCAGTTCTTC.

This clone appeared once. Other DNA sequences in this sample translate to the same CDR3. This chain connects TRBV5-1 to TRBJ2-3; unclear D gene. The CDR3 is 13 residues long. Germline loops: CDR1 SGHRS, CDR2 YFSETQ. Trimming took off 2 bases at V and 2 bases at J, with 6 bases between the two ends. For the CDR3, the DNA is TGCGCCAGCAGCTTAAGTCCCACAGATACGCAGTATTTT. Amino acids: CASSLSPTDTQYF.

A single count supports this clone. This sequence joins TRBV11-2 and TRBJ2-5, with D possibly being TRBD2 (5 bases). The CDR3 contains 16 residues. Trimming took off 1 base at V and 5 bases at J, with 17 bases between the two ends. Looked up from germline, CDR1 is SGHAT and CDR2 is FQNNGV. CDR3 in amino acids: CASSLGDIRLTETQYF. In nucleotides, the CDR3 is TGTGCCAGCAGCTTAGGTGACATCCGACTAACTGAGACCCAGTACTTC.

V and J are TRBV5-1 and TRBJ2-7; a possible D gene is TRBD2 (6 bases). Per the germline V gene, CDR1 is SGHRS and CDR2 is YFSETQ. V lost 7 bases and J lost 3, with 14 bases in between. CDR3 length: 13 amino acids. CDR3 sequence reads: CASHLAGSYEQYF. The CDR3 DNA is TGCGCCAGCCATTTGGCGGGAAGCTACGAGCAGTACTTC.

The J gene is TRBJ1-2, the V gene TRBV9, with 8 bases aligning to TRBD1. Germline CDR1 SGDLS, CDR2 YYNGEE. The CDR3 length is 17 residues. J was trimmed by 7 bases and V by 3 bases; bases with no gene match: 17. CDR3 sequence (DNA): TGTGCCAGCAGCGCTGGGGGACAGGCTGCCGCGTTCGGTGGCTACACCTTC. It is translated as CASSAGGQAAAFGGYTF. The variable domain in full, with the rest retrieved from reference TRBV9 and TRBJ1-2, is DSGVTQTPKHLITATGQRVTLRCSPRSGDLSVYWYQQSLDQGLQFLIQYYNGEERAKGNILERFSAQQFPDLHSELNLSSLELGDSALYFCASSAGGQAAAFGGYTFGSGTRLTVV.

The chain combines TRBV6-5 with TRBJ2-7, with 7 bases that match TRBD1. Germline CDR1 MNHEY, CDR2 SVGAGI. Trimming at V came to 6 bases and at J to 3 bases, leaving 11 bases not matched to a gene. This CDR3 comprises 15 residues. The CDR3 region has the DNA TGTGCCAGCAGCGCTTACAGGGGCGTCGACTACGAGCAGTACTTC. Encoded protein: CASSAYRGVDYEQYF.

The chain uses TRBV11-2 and TRBJ1-3, with 7 bases aligning to TRBD1. The CDR3 totals 16 residues. The germline gives CDR1 SGHAT, CDR2 FQNNGV. Germline trimming cut 3 bases from V and 3 bases from J; bases unmatched to any gene: 8. The chain's CDR3 is CASSFTGTDFGNTIYF. DNA of the CDR3: TGTGCCAGCAGCTTTACCGGGACAGACTTTGGAAACACCATATATTTT.

The chain employs TRBV25-1 and TRBJ2-3, with D perhaps TRBD1 or TRBD2 (6 bases each). The CDR3 contains 14 residues. Trimming left V 3 bases short and J 5 bases short, with 12 bases between. Germline V gene lookup returns CDR1 MGHDK and CDR2 SYGVNS. The CDR3 region is CASSDRGAEDTQYF. The CDR3 DNA reads as TGTGCCAGCAGTGATAGGGGGGCCGAAGATACGCAGTATTTT. The complete variable domain, with remaining parts taken from reference TRBV25-1 and TRBJ2-3, reads EADIYQTPRYLVIGTGKKITLECSQTMGHDKMYWYQQDPGMELHLIHYSYGVNSTEKGDLSSESTVSRIRTEHFPLTLESARPSHTSQYLCASSDRGAEDTQYFGPGTRLTVL.

V gene TRBV18 combines with J gene TRBJ2-7, with D possibly being TRBD2 (5 bases). Germline values: CDR1 KGHSH, CDR2 LQKENI. This CDR3 has 16 residues. V gave up 3 bases and J gave up 0 bases, with 15 bases separating them. In DNA form, the CDR3 reads TGTGCCAGCTCACCCCCACGGAGGACGAGCTCCTACGAGCAGTACTTC. Residues: CASSPPRRTSSYEQYF.